Detailed here is one T cell receptor beta chain. Antigen specificity is unknown. This entry is derived from a study of blood T cells in healthy people across ages. General study points: Expanded clonotype shifts may have been confounded, as the donors had an unknown CMV status. Researchers deemed the diversity estimates from one million T cells underestimates.

Alongside a J-beta primer mix, a sample-barcoded 5' primer served in a second PCR lasting roughly 7 to 11 cycles. TCRdb ran MiXCR on the 5' RACE reads and lists one entry per CDR3 protein. The data show over a million distinct CDR3 sequences, 45% to 70% seen once. V shed 5 bases and J shed 0 bases, with 11 bases lying between them. This CDR3 spans 14 amino acids. Germline assignment: CDR1 SGHTA and CDR2 FQGNSA. V is TRBV7-2 and J is TRBJ2-7, with TRBD1 as a possible D gene (6 bases). Sequencing was done on a sample of blood. This clonotype originated in a man aged 18 to 29 in good health. The CDR3 sequence: CASSVGQNSYEQYF. The DNA for the CDR3 is TGTGCCAGCAGCGTCGGACAGAACTCCTACGAGCAGTACTTC.